Given below is one T cell receptor beta chain in context. The antigen is unknown. In the PCR, 60 Vbeta and 13 Jbeta primers were used. Some clones are missing from TCRdb's copy, which holds only in-frame ones; the method was immunoSEQ multiplex PCR. This sample has about 100,000 clones; more than 75% occur once, and the top ten carry about 0.71%. This CDR3 spans 14 amino acids. Germline CDR1 SGHRS, CDR2 YFSETQ. The ends were cut back, 2 bases at V and 2 bases at J, with 10 bases in the middle. The sample belongs to a study of cytomegalovirus exposure and HLA in healthy donors. Study background: The Caucasian-associated ancestry cluster held around four fifths of a few hundred genotyped donors.

Whole-study results and caveats: The authors later found TCR association rates varying by HLA locus, with DRB1 most and HLA-C fewest. Usually a TCR sequence was rare, but some public TCRs were found in many donors. Later findings reportedly placed an Asian-associated ancestry cluster below the roughly 700-donor mean for N-insertions.

The receptor's source is a woman aged 60-70 years in good health and CMV-seronegative. Sequenced input: PBMCs. The V and J genes are TRBV5-1 and TRBJ1-1, with D unresolved. CDR3 coding DNA: TGCGCCAGCAGCTTTGTGGGAGGCAACACTGAAGCTTTCTTT. This gives the protein CASSFVGGNTEAFF.